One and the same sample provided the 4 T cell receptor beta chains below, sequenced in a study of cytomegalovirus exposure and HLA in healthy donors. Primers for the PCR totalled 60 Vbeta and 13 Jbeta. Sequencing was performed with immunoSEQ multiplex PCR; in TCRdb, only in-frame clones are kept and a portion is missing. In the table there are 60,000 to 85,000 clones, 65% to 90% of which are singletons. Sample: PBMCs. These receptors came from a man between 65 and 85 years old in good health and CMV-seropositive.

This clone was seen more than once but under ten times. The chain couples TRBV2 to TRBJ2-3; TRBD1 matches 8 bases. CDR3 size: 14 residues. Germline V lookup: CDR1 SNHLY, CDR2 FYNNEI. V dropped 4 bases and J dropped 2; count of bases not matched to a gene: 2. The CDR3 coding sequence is TGTGCCAGCAGTGCGGGACAGGTCACAGATACGCAGTATTTT. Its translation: CASSAGQVTDTQYF.

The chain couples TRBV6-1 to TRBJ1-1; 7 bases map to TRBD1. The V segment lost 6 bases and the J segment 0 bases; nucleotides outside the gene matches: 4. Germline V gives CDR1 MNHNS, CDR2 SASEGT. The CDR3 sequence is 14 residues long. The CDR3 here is CASRVGQVNTEAFF. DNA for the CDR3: TGTGCCAGCAGAGTTGGACAGGTGAACACTGAAGCTTTCTTT.

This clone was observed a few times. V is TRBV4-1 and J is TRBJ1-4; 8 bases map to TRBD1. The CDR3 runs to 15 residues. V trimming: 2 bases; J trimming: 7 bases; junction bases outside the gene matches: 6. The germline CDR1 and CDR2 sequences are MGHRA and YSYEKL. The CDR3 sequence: CASSQWDRNREKLFF. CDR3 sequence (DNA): TGCGCCAGCAGCCAATGGGACAGGAATCGTGAAAAACTGTTTTTT.

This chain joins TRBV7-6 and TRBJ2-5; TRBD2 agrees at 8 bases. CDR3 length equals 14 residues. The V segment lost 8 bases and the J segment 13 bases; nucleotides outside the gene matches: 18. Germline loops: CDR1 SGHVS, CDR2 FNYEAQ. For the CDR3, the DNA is TGTGCCAGCGGGAGACGGCTAGCGGGTGAAAGGGGGTACTTC. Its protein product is CASGRRLAGERGYF.